The 6 T cell receptor beta chains listed next were all sequenced from one sample in a study of Graves' ophthalmopathy and Graves' hyperthyroidism. Amplification of TCR beta CDR3 regions used RNA transcripts. First-round RT-PCR employed HTBI primers, with a second-round multiplex PCR after it. TCRdb independently ran MiXCR on the multiplex PCR reads; one entry per CDR3 protein. This sample yields about 550,000 distinct CDR3 sequences, of which under 45% are seen a single time; roughly 4% belongs to the top ten. Sequencing was done on a sample of peripheral blood or thyroid tissue (not recorded which). The receptors here all came from an adult man with Graves' hyperthyroidism.

This clonotype has ten or more counts. The genes are TRBV14 and TRBJ1-6; D is unclear. The V gene's germline CDR1 is SGHDN and CDR2 FVKESK. The CDR3 is 14 amino acids. The V end lost 0 bases, the J end lost 4 bases, and 4 bases lay between the germline ends. CDR3 loop: CASSQDPYNSPLHF. The CDR3 DNA reads as TGTGCCAGCAGCCAAGACCCTTATAATTCACCCCTCCACTTT.

This chain connects TRBV7-2 to TRBJ2-7, with 10 bases lining up with TRBD2. There are 14 residues in the CDR3. From germline, CDR1 is SGHTA and CDR2 FQGNSA. Germline trimming cut 6 bases from V and 3 bases from J; bases unmatched to any gene: 5. The DNA for the CDR3 is TGTGCCAGCAGTGGGACTAGCGAGATCTACGAGCAGTACTTC. Amino acid sequence: CASSGTSEIYEQYF.

The V and J genes are TRBV7-8 and TRBJ2-7; 7 bases are shared with TRBD1. The V gene end was trimmed by 2 bases and the J gene end by 4 bases; junction bases not matched to a gene: 23. Germline CDR1 and CDR2: SGHVS and FQNEAQ. There are 20 residues in the CDR3. CDR3 in amino acids: CASSLPDRDANTGEYYEQYF. The CDR3 DNA is TGTGCCAGCAGCTTACCCGACAGGGACGCGAACACCGGGGAATATTACGAGCAGTACTTC.

Concerning this clonotype itself: A read error may produce the germline difference seen at one junction end. The gene calls are TRBV24-1 and TRBJ1-4; 8 bases map to TRBD1. The CDR3 runs to 17 residues. Germline loops: CDR1 KGHDR, CDR2 SFDVKD. CDR3 nucleotides: TGTGCCATCAGTGATGGGCATAGGACAGGGAACAGGGAAAAACTGTTTTTT. Protein product: CAISDGHRTGNREKLFF.

This chain connects TRBV20-1 to TRBJ2-7, with 7 bases identical to TRBD1. Trimming took 1 base from V and 3 from J; bases not matched to a gene: 6. CDR3 length equals 14 residues. The germline V gene has CDR1 DFQATT and CDR2 SNEGSKA (reference sequence). The CDR3 spells CSARAQGVNYEQYF. In DNA form, the CDR3 reads TGCAGTGCTAGAGCGCAGGGGGTTAACTACGAGCAGTACTTC.

A few counts support this clonotype. With a much larger clone just one base away, this may be a read error. The V call is TRBV29-1, the J call TRBJ1-2; D uncertain. CDR1 and CDR2 (germline): SQVTM, ANQGSEA. This CDR3 region has 12 residues. The CDR3 loop reads CSVDDIVYGYAF. The CDR3, as DNA: TGCAGCGTTGACGATATTGTGTATGGCTACGCCTTC.